A selection of T cell receptor beta chains follows, all from one sample in a study of T-cell reconstitution after alpha-beta-depleted transplantation in children. One entry per CDR3 protein, called by TCRdb with MiXCR from the PCR reads. The sample shows 550,000 to 600,000 distinct CDR3 sequences, approximately 22% of them seen only once. The input for sequencing was PBMCs, mostly from graft donor cells, taken 360 days after TCRalphabeta/CD19-depleted stem cell transplant. These receptors were collected from a boy under two years old who had a stem cell transplant for acute myeloid leukemia, so the T cells may come from the graft donor. Each CDR3 is given with its conserved first and last residue. D genes are given only for firm matches. Not every row has a clone size; where given, it reads once, few, many or a size class.

j_gene | len | d_gene | v_gene | abundance | CDR3nt | CDR3aa
TRBJ1-1 | 14 | - | TRBV15 | few | TGTGCCACCGGGCCAGGGCCTGAAAACACTGAAGCTTTCTTT | CATGPGPENTEAFF
TRBJ2-1 | 16 | - | TRBV20-1 | many | TGCAGTGCTAGGCAGGGTGGTTGGAGCTCCTACAATGAGCAGTTCTTC | CSARQGGWSSYNEQFF
TRBJ2-3 | 15 | - | TRBV6-1 | few | TGTGCCAGCAGCTCGCCCGGGCGTGGTGCAGATACGCAGTATTTT | CASSSPGRGADTQYF
TRBJ2-7 | 14 | TRBD1 | TRBV20-1 | - | TGCAGTGCTCTCTTGGGGACAGGGGCCTACGAGCAGTACTTC | CSALLGTGAYEQYF
TRBJ2-1 | 15 | TRBD2 | TRBV4-3 | few | TGCGCCAGCAGCCAAGGTCTCGGGGGAGGGAATGAGCAGTTCTTC | CASSQGLGGGNEQFF
TRBJ1-1 | 12 | TRBD1 | TRBV12-3/TRBV12-4 | few | TGTGCCAGCAGTGTAGGGACAGTTGAAGCTTTCTTT | CASSVGTVEAFF
TRBJ1-5 | 12 | - | TRBV10-2 | - | TGCGCCAGCGGGCGGTTCAATCAGCCCCAGCATTTT | CASGRFNQPQHF
TRBJ1-1 | 14 | - | TRBV7-9 | many | TGTGCCAGCAGCCTTACGGCCCGGTGGGAGGAGGCTTTCTTT | CASSLTARWEEAFF
TRBJ2-2 | 14 | TRBD2 | TRBV20-1 | many | TGCAGTGCTCCTGCCGGGGAGGGCACCGGGGAGCTGTTTTTT | CSAPAGEGTGELFF
TRBJ2-5 | 14 | TRBD1 | TRBV20-1 | few | TGCAGTGCTTCTTCCGGGACAGGGAGGGAGACCCAGTACTTC | CSASSGTGRETQYF